The sequence of this T cell receptor (beta chain) was determined in a study of a mutant IDH1 vaccine in newly diagnosed glioma. Turning to the study itself: Following radiotherapy alone, or alongside temozolomide cycles, vaccination was started after an interval of 4-6 weeks.

V was clipped by 3 bases and J by 6 bases, with 7 bases between them. CDR3 length: 11 residues. Germline CDR1 is DFQATT and CDR2 is SNEGSKA (reference sequence). As concerns this clone: Its target is unknown.

Time point denoted: week 35, safety follow-up. What each vaccine dose contained was 300 ug of mutant IDH1 20-mer peptide, accompanied by topical imiquimod. Using immunoSEQ multiplex PCR, the repertoire was profiled, and TCRdb retains in-frame clones only, with some absent. The sample lists some 48,000 clones, 70% to 85% occurring once. This chain joins TRBV20-1 and TRBJ2-3; D is undetermined. This sequence originates from a man aged 35-49 years with glioma. The sample here was PBMCs, taken from a glioma patient whose treatment included an IDH1 peptide vaccine. CDR3 region: CSASLQDTQYF. DNA for the CDR3: TGCAGTGCTAGTTTACAGGATACGCAGTATTTT.